Listed here are 15 T cell receptor beta chains from one sample, sequenced in a study of cytomegalovirus exposure and HLA in healthy donors (dated by TCRdb to 2015 to 2018). The method was the immunoSEQ multiplex PCR assay. For the multiplex PCR, a mixture combining 60 forward primers for TCR Vbeta segments and 13 reverse primers for TCR Jbeta segments was used. Imported from immuneACCESS, the table was reduced by TCRdb to in-frame sequences with V and J called. These copies leave out some clones; in studies compared against another copy, an unresolved V gene accounts for under half, and the cause of the remainder is not known. The sample yields more than 150,000 clones; over 80% were counted once. The top ten hold less than 1.5% of the sample. The sequencing sample was made of PBMCs. All receptors derive from a girl aged 5 to 17 in good health and CMV-seropositive.

The rearrangement joins TRBV27 to TRBJ2-2; 11 nucleotides align to TRBD2. Germline-derived CDR1 and CDR2 are MNHEY and SMNVEV (reference sequence). V gave up 0 bases and J gave up 5 bases; unmatched junction bases: 2. This CDR3 has 16 residues. CDR3 DNA sequence: TGTGCCAGCAGTTTATCGGGACTAGCGGAGACCGGGGAGCTGTTTTTT. It specifies CASSLSGLAETGELFF.

The rearrangement joins TRBV6-1 to TRBJ2-1; a weak D match, TRBD1 (5 bases). The germline V gene has CDR1 MNHNS and CDR2 SASEGT. The CDR3 extends over 13 amino acids. The V gene lost 5 bases and the J gene lost 5 bases, with 10 bases spanning the gap. DNA of the CDR3: TGTGCCAGCAGTTCACAGGTTCACAATGAGCAGTTCTTC. Protein product: CASSSQVHNEQFF.

The V and J genes are TRBV6-5 and TRBJ1-2; 8 bases match TRBD1. CDR1 is MNHEY, CDR2 SVGAGI, per germline. V was clipped by 0 bases and J by 4 bases; unmatched bases: 7. CDR3 length: 16 residues. CDR3 sequence: CASSYSFFGTGYGYTF. DNA for the CDR3: TGTGCCAGCAGTTACTCCTTCTTCGGGACAGGCTATGGCTACACCTTC.

This chain uses TRBV19 with TRBJ2-7, with D tentatively TRBD1 (6 bases). Per germline, CDR1 LNHDA and CDR2 SQIVND (reference sequence). V dropped 3 bases and J dropped 3 bases, with 12 bases sitting between them. The CDR3 totals 14 residues. CDR3 coding DNA: TGTGCCAGTAGTATGAGACAGGACGGCTACGAGCAGTACTTC. Its protein is CASSMRQDGYEQYF. The complete variable domain, with remaining parts taken from reference TRBV19 and TRBJ2-7, reads DGGITQSPKYLFRKEGQNVTLSCEQNLNHDAMYWYRQDPGQGLRLIYYSQIVNDFQKGDIAEGYSVSREKKESFPLTVTSAQKNPTAFYLCASSMRQDGYEQYFGPGTRLTVT.

The sample holds one count of this clone. The chain joins TRBV9 to TRBJ2-3; TRBD2 matches at 7 bases. V gave up 0 bases and J gave up 4 bases; unmatched junction bases: 5. CDR3 length: 15 residues. Germline loops: CDR1 SGDLS, CDR2 YYNGEE. CDR3 DNA sequence: TGTGCCAGCAGCGTAGGGTCTAGCGGATCAGATACGCAGTATTTT. As protein: CASSVGSSGSDTQYF.

This clone was found once. This CDR3 reads CASSPMFTVNTGELFF. CDR3 sequence (DNA): TGTGCCAGCAGCCCCATGTTCACGGTGAACACCGGGGAGCTGTTTTTT. The V and J genes are TRBV5-6 and TRBJ2-2; D is unclear. This CDR3 contains 16 residues. CDR1 and CDR2 from the germline V gene are SGHDT and YYEEEE. Trimming cost V 4 bases and J 1 base, with 14 bases left between them.

This clone showed up just once. The chain uses TRBV30 and TRBJ2-5, with a tentative D call TRBD1 (6 bases). The DNA end lines up better with TRBJ2-7; the J call may be wrong. This CDR3 is built from 14 residues. Germline values: CDR1 GTSNPN, CDR2 SVGIG (reference sequence). The CDR3 DNA follows: TGTGCCTGGAGTGTACAGGGCGGCTCCTACGAGCAGTACTTC. This encodes CAWSVQGGSYEQYF.

The count of this clone is one. This chain's CDR3 is CATSTRTASYEQYF. CDR3 in DNA: TGTGCCACCAGCACCAGGACAGCTTCCTACGAGCAGTACTTC. The genes are TRBV15 and TRBJ2-7, with D perhaps matching TRBD1 (6 bases). CDR3 length: 14 amino acids. The V gene lost 4 bases and the J gene lost 1 base, with 11 bases spanning the gap. CDR1 is LNHNV and CDR2 is YYDKDF in the germline V gene (reference sequence).

V is TRBV7-6 and J is TRBJ1-1; D may be TRBD1 (5 bases). This CDR3 is 16 amino acids long. Germline V CDR1 and CDR2: SGHVS, FNYEAQ. Trimming removed 0 bases from V and 0 bases from J, with 11 bases in between. The chain's CDR3 is CASSLALGAMNTEAFF. The DNA of the CDR3 is TGTGCCAGCAGCTTAGCCCTAGGGGCTATGAACACTGAAGCTTTCTTT.

The chain combines TRBV5-5 with TRBJ1-2; 7 nucleotides align to TRBD1. J gave up 2 bases and V 3 bases, and 10 bases lay outside the gene matches. The CDR3 totals 16 residues. The germline V gene encodes CDR1 SGHKS and CDR2 YYEKEE (reference sequence). The CDR3 is CASSSNGRGRNYGYTF. In nucleotides, the CDR3 is TGTGCCAGCAGCTCGAACGGGAGGGGGCGCAACTATGGCTACACCTTC.

In DNA form, the CDR3 reads TGTGCCAGCAGCTTACTGGGGCTCGATACCTACGAGCAGTACTTC. Protein: CASSLLGLDTYEQYF. The chain recombines TRBV11-2 with TRBJ2-7, with TRBD1 as a possible D gene (5 bases). Germline V gene lookup returns CDR1 SGHAT and CDR2 FQNNGV. Trimming removed 2 bases at V and 2 bases at J, with 13 bases between. The CDR3 totals 15 residues.

The chain recombines TRBV15 with TRBJ2-7; 7 nucleotides agree with TRBD2. Trimming cost V 5 bases and J 0 bases; bases outside gene matches: 7. The CDR3 runs 15 residues. Germline V gene data show CDR1 as LNHNV and CDR2 as YYDKDF (reference sequence). The CDR3 is CATSAGLGSSYEQYF. The CDR3 bases are TGTGCCACCAGCGCTGGACTAGGGAGCTCCTACGAGCAGTACTTC.

The chain recombines TRBV6-6 with TRBJ2-7; 9 bases are shared with TRBD1. V trimming: 4 bases; J trimming: 5 bases; junction bases outside the gene matches: 6. Per the germline V gene, CDR1 is MNHNY and CDR2 is SVGAGI (reference sequence). CDR3 length equals 14 residues. The CDR3 region has the DNA TGTGCCAGCAGTTCGGACGGACAGGGGAACGAGCAGTACTTC. It codes for CASSSDGQGNEQYF.

The chain employs TRBV5-4 and TRBJ1-3; D not certain. CDR3 length: 16 amino acids. Germline V gene data show CDR1 as SGHNT and CDR2 as YYREEE (reference sequence). The ends were cut back, 1 base at V and 0 bases at J, with 11 bases in the middle. The CDR3 region has the DNA TGTGCCAGCAGCTTGAAGGGAGCTTTCTCTGGAAACACCATATATTTT. Translation gives CASSLKGAFSGNTIYF.

Written as DNA, the CDR3 is TGTGCCAGTATGGGGAGGGGGACAGATACGCAGTATTTT. As protein: CASMGRGTDTQYF. The genes are TRBV19 and TRBJ2-3; D might be TRBD2 (7 bases). Germline V gene lookup returns CDR1 LNHDA and CDR2 SQIVND (reference sequence). The CDR3 has 13 amino acids. Between the trimmed V and J ends, which lost 7 bases and 3 bases, there was a span of 11 bases.